The following is a T cell receptor beta chain sequence with its context. The antigen remains undetermined. These data originate in a study of OX40 agonist ivuxolimab in advanced cancers. On the study more broadly: Intravenous ivuxolimab was administered to patients every 2 weeks at 0.01 to 10 mg/kg. Study-wide findings and caveats: The work left the antigen specificity of expanded peripheral T cells undetermined.

Germline V gene data show CDR1 as MNHEY and CDR2 as SMNVEV (reference sequence). V shed 2 bases and J 4 bases; nucleotides not matched to a gene: 3. This CDR3 contains 14 residues. TCRdb's table, derived via immunoSEQ multiplex PCR, lists solely in-frame clones and lacks some. The repertoire holds about 64,000 clones, about 83% seen once, with 9.8% in the top ten. Autoimmune disease history or systemic immunosuppression disqualified patients. The investigators sampled blood at baseline, at cycle 4 day 1, and at cycle 7 day 1. The origin of this receptor is an adult with an advanced solid tumor such as melanoma, head and neck, liver or kidney cancer. The V call is TRBV27, the J call TRBJ2-3; 7 bases are shared with TRBD2. The material was CD4+ or CD8+ T cells sorted from blood, obtained in a trial of the OX40 agonist ivuxolimab. The CDR3 protein is CASSLGGGADTQYF. CDR3 DNA: TGTGCCAGCAGTTTAGGCGGGGGAGCAGATACGCAGTATTTT.